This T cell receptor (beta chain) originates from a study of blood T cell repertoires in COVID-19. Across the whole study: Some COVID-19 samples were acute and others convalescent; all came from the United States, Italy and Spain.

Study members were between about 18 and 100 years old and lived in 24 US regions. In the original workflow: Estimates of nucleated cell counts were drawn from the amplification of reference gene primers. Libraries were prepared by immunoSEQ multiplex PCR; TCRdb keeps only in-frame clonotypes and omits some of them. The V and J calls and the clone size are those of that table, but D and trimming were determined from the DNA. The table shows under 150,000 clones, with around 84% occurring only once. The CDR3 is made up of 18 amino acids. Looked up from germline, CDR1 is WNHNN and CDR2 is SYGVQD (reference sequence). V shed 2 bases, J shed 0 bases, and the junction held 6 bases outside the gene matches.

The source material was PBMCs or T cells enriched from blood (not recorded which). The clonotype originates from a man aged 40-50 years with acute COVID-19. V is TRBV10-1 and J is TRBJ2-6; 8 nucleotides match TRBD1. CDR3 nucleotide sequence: TGCGCCAGCAGTGAGGCAGGGGGCAATCCCTCTGGGGCCAACGTCCTGACTTTC. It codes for CASSEAGGNPSGANVLTF.